The 9 T cell receptor beta chains given below trace back to one sample, sequenced in a study of graft-versus-host responses after intestinal transplantation. Only in-frame clones appear in the TCRdb table, and some are missing; sequencing was by immunoSEQ multiplex PCR. The profile shows roughly 110,000 clones, 85% to 95% of them singletons. For these TCRs, the target antigens are not known. Specimen: unstimulated CD8+ T cells sorted from spleen or lymph node cells, collected before transplant. These receptors came from a human donor who was the organ donor for an intestinal transplant.

The V call is TRBV11-2, the J call TRBJ2-3; the D is unclear. CDR3 length: 16 residues. Germline lookup yields CDR1 SGHAT and CDR2 FQNNGV. Trimming removed 0 bases at V and 0 bases at J, with 10 bases between. The CDR3 bases are TGTGCCAGCAGCTTAGATCAGAAAGCTAGCACAGATACGCAGTATTTT. Its translation is CASSLDQKASTDTQYF.

Written as DNA, the CDR3 is TGTGCCAGCAGTTTATCCACGGGGGCGTCGTCCTACGAGCAGTACTTC. Its protein product is CASSLSTGASSYEQYF. This chain connects TRBV27 to TRBJ2-7; perhaps D is TRBD1 or TRBD2 (6 bases each). The V end was cut by 0 bases, the J end by 1 base, with 13 bases between. Per the germline V gene, CDR1 is MNHEY and CDR2 is SMNVEV (reference sequence). CDR3 length: 16 residues.

CDR3 amino acids: CASSFSTNNEQFF. In DNA form, the CDR3 reads TGTGCCAGCAGCTTCTCGACCAACAATGAGCAGTTCTTC. The V gene is TRBV7-6, the J gene TRBJ2-1; no clear D. V lost 3 bases to trimming and J lost 5 bases, with 8 bases between them. CDR3 length: 13 residues. Germline assignment: CDR1 SGHVS and CDR2 FNYEAQ.

The CDR3 DNA is TGCGCCAGCAGCCATTACTACAGGGGCCGCGAGGGGAATGAGCAGTTCTTC. Amino acid sequence: CASSHYYRGREGNEQFF. The rearrangement uses TRBV4-3 and TRBJ2-1; 7 bases are a match to TRBD1. The CDR3 is 17 residues long. CDR1 is LGHNA and CDR2 is YSLEER in the germline V gene. V shed 3 bases and J 7 bases; nucleotides not matched to a gene: 15.

The V and J genes are TRBV29-1 and TRBJ1-2, with D maybe TRBD1 (5 bases). V lost 1 base and J lost 5, with 11 bases in between. The CDR3 totals 13 residues. From germline, CDR1 is SQVTM and CDR2 ANQGSEA. The chain's CDR3 is CSVEGGTDYGYTF. The CDR3 nucleotides are TGCAGCGTTGAAGGGGGGACTGATTATGGCTACACCTTC.

The chain couples TRBV27 to TRBJ2-1, with D unresolved. V lost 4 bases, J lost 0 bases, and 4 bases lay in between. This CDR3 contains 13 residues. Germline lookup yields CDR1 MNHEY and CDR2 SMNVEV (reference sequence). DNA for the CDR3: TGTGCCAGCAGTTCGATCTCCTACAATGAGCAGTTCTTC. Its translation is CASSSISYNEQFF.

This chain connects TRBV6-1 to TRBJ2-7; D may be TRBD2 (5 bases). The CDR3 contains 14 residues. The germline gives CDR1 MNHNS, CDR2 SASEGT. V dropped 4 bases and J dropped 3 bases, with 13 bases sitting between them. The DNA of the CDR3 is TGTGCCAGCAGTGCTCTAGGAGGAGTCTACGAGCAGTACTTC. Its protein is CASSALGGVYEQYF.

The gene calls are TRBV11-2 and TRBJ2-3; tentative D call: TRBD2 (6 bases). This CDR3 has 15 residues. CDR1 SGHAT and CDR2 FQNNGV come from the germline V gene. The V end was cut by 5 bases, the J end by 6 bases, with 18 bases between. This CDR3 is CASSLNGGTGDTQYF. As DNA, the CDR3 is TGTGCCAGCAGCCTAAATGGCGGGACCGGGGATACGCAGTATTTT.

The chain links TRBV15 to TRBJ2-7; 13 nucleotides line up with TRBD2. The V segment lost 5 bases and the J segment 3 bases; nucleotides outside the gene matches: 16. There are 19 residues in the CDR3. Germline V gene lookup returns CDR1 LNHNV and CDR2 YYDKDF (reference sequence). CDR3 DNA sequence: TGTGCCACCAGCTCCTACCTAACTAGCGGGAGGGCGGGAGTCTACGAGCAGTACTTC. This gives the protein CATSSYLTSGRAGVYEQYF.